This entry is about one T cell receptor beta chain. The table lists this clone with a few counts. The target of this receptor is not known. Per-base qualities were not stored, and no clone one base away is much larger. TCR CDR3 regions were amplified from genomic DNA by multiplex PCR using the deep immunoSEQ assay. Extracted genomic DNA from each cell subset was distributed evenly across all wells of several immunoSEQ 96-well plates, and each plate was treated as a replicate. For sorted subsets, roughly 200 ng of genomic DNA, equivalent to around 30,000 T cell genomes, went into each replicate PCR. Purified libraries were measured with a Qubit 3.0 fluorometer, size-checked on a Bioanalyzer 2100, and measured again with the KAPA Library Quantification kit. A separate single-read 150-cycle Illumina NextSeq 550 flow cell was used to sequence each immunoSEQ 96-well plate. The original methods were these. The immunoSEQ output contained only junctional sequences without quality scores, so filtering could not match that applied to full-length reads. Sequences were annotated with PyIR, a Python wrapper for IgBLAST v1.9, and V/J genes and CDR3 were assigned using IMGT germline references. Reads with weak V/J assignments (E-value above 1e-6), missing CDR3, stop codons, out-of-frame junctions, or ambiguous translated residues were removed. A V3J clonotype was defined by an identical inferred V gene, J gene, and CDR3 amino acid sequence. To compute the percentage overlap between repertoires, the number of shared unique clonotypes was divided by the size of the smaller repertoire. RTK rarefaction, the Chao1 estimator, and Recon v2.1 estimates of unobserved clonotypes were used to assess repertoire richness. Generation probabilities were computed with OLGA for all TCRbeta clonotypes obtained by the gDNA method from several donors. Sourced from immuneACCESS, this table was stored by TCRdb with only in-frame sequences that have V and J called. A share of the clones is absent; for the studies checked, an unresolved V gene accounts for under half, and the remainder has no known explanation. That table furnishes V, J and clone size, whereas the DNA furnished D and trimming. This sample holds about 2.3 million clones; roughly 92% were observed only once. 0.3% to 0.45% of the sample rests with the top ten.

Healthy HIV-negative adults with no recently reported acute infections or vaccinations were included as donors. All donors were Caucasian adults living in Nashville, Tennessee, USA. CD4+ T cells were enriched by magnetic negative selection; naive cells were then positively selected on CD45RA, and the negative fraction formed the memory subset. Blood was collected by leukapheresis, and PBMCs were isolated by Ficoll-Histopaque density gradient centrifugation and then cryopreserved in liquid nitrogen vapor phase. Purity and quantity of every magnetically sorted T cell population were checked by analytical flow cytometry. Genomic DNA was isolated from each sorted fraction and quantified by UV absorbance on a Nanodrop 2000c. These data belong to a study of shared clonotypes between healthy human individuals (TCRdb year 2020). For the study in its entirety: The cohort included a few men and a couple of women between 18 and 49 years of age. Per donor, leukapheresis produced somewhere between about 0.9 and 9.5 billion PBMCs. To increase sequencing depth and limit assay-specific biases, different laboratories used diverse techniques to prepare libraries and sequence TCR repertoires. To estimate repertoire size and how much clonotype sharing occurs between individuals, the study deeply sequenced the blood TCR repertoires of about five healthy adults. For each donor, three plates each were used for CD4 naive and CD4 memory, two plates were used for CD8 naive, and one plate was used for CD8 memory. The study at large found these results: Clonotypes shared by all four sorted-subset donors showed higher generation probabilities than non-shared clonotypes. Sampling was restricted to blood, and TCR repertoires in tissues likely differ from the TCR repertoires found in blood. Rarefaction of sorted-subset datasets indicated incomplete sequencing despite the large sequencing depth. Naive subsets generally had larger estimated clonotype richness than memory subsets. Across four donors, 4.5% to 6.5% of naive CD4, roughly 3.3% of naive CD8, 2% to 2.5% of memory CD4, and over 0.35% of memory CD8 clonotypes were shared. Because the study included a small number of donors, the genetic and exposure-history diversity represented was limited. Based on pairwise subsampling, the degree of clonotype sharing among donors was expected to be affected by sequencing depth.

Per the germline V gene (reference sequence), LNHDA is the CDR1 and SQIVND is the CDR2. V is cut by 1 base and J by 10 bases, and the space between the germline ends is 13 bases. The CDR3 runs 13 residues from the cysteine to the phenylalanine. The retained sequence is limited to the CDR3, 39 bases, with the frame set at the first base. The clonotype originates from a man aged 18 to 29 in good health. Some clones in this sample may be carry-over from other donors' samples. The sequence is built from TRBV19 and TRBJ1-2; there is no confident call for the D gene. The specimen was naive CD4+ T cells from PBMCs. The cell subset or site label, read with the paper, signifies: CD45RA+ positively selected. CDR3 region: CASSIASPGYYTF. The nucleotide sequence is TGTGCCAGTAGTATAGCGTCCCCGGGATACTACACCTTC.